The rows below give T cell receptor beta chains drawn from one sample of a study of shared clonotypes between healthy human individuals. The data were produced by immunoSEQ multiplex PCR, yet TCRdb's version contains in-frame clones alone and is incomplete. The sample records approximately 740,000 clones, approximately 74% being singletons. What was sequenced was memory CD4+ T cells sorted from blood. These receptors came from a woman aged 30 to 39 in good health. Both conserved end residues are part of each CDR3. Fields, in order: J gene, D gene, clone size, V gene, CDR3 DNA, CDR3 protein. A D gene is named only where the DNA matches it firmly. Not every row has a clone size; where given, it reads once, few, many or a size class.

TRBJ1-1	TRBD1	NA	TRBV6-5	TGTGCCAGCAGTTACTCAGGGGGACAGAGAAAAGCTTTCTTT	CASSYSGGQRKAFF
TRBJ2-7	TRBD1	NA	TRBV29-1	TGCAGCGTTGGGGACATTGGACAGGGCCTCTTCGAGCAGTACTTC	CSVGDIGQGLFEQYF
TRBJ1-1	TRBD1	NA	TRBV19	TGTGCCAGTAGTTCTCGGACAGGGGGCGGCTCGAACACTGAAGCTTTCTTT	CASSSRTGGGSNTEAFF
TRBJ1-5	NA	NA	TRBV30	TGTGCCTGGAGGACAGGTATCAATCAGCCCCAGCATTTT	CAWRTGINQPQHF
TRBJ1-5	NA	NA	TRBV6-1	TGTGCCAGCAGGGGATTCTATAGCAATCAGCCCCAGCATTTT	CASRGFYSNQPQHF
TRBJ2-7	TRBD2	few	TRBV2	TGTGCCAGCGAAACGGGGACTAGCGGGAGCTACGAGCAGTACTTC	CASETGTSGSYEQYF
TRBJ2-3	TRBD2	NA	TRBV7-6	TGTGCCAGCAGCCTCCTAGCGGGAGGAAGCACAGATACGCAGTATTTT	CASSLLAGGSTDTQYF
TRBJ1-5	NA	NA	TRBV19	TGTGCCAGTAGTCATGAGGACCGAGTGAATCAGCCCCAGCATTTT	CASSHEDRVNQPQHF
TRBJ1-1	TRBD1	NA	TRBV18	TGTGCCAGCTCACCATTGGATGCATGGCGGACGGGACAGGGGGCGTCCGACACTGAAGCTTTCTTT	CASSPLDAWRTGQGASDTEAFF
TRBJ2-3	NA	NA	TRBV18	TGTGCCAGCTCACCCGATGGCGCCGGAGATACGCAGTATTTT	CASSPDGAGDTQYF
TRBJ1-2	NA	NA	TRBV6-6	TGTGCCAGCAGTTACGGTGGCTATGGCTACACCTTC	CASSYGGYGYTF
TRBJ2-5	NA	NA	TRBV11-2	TGTGCCAGCAGACGAGGAGGGACGGGCGCGGAGACCCAGTACTTC	CASRRGGTGAETQYF
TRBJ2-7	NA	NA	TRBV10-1	TGCGCCAGCAGTGACCAGGGTTACGAGCAGTACTTC	CASSDQGYEQYF
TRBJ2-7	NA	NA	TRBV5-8	TGTGCCAGCAGCCTGGCAAGGACACGGCAGTACTTC	CASSLARTRQYF
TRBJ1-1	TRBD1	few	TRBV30	TGTGCCTCTGGACAGGCTTTGCGTCTCTTCTCTGAAGCTTTCTTT	CASGQALRLFSEAFF
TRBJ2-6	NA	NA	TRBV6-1	TGTGCCAGCACAAAGGAGGCAGGGGCCAACGTCCTGACTTTC	CASTKEAGANVLTF
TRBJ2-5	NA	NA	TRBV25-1	TGTGCCAGCAGTGAATCCCCGGATCGTCCCCAAGAGACCCAGTACTTC	CASSESPDRPQETQYF
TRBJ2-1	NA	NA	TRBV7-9	TGTGCCAGCAGCGTAGGAAGAGCGGACTCCTACAATGAGCAGTTCTTC	CASSVGRADSYNEQFF
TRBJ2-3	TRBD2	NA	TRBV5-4	TGTGCCAGCAGCCATAGCGGGATGGGCACAGATACGCAGTATTTT	CASSHSGMGTDTQYF
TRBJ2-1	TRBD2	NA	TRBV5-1	TGCGCCAGCAGCACGGGACTAGATATGAATGAGCAGTTCTTC	CASSTGLDMNEQFF
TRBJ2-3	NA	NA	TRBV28	TGTGCCAGCAGTTTAAAATCGGGGATCCGGAGCACAGATACGCAGTATTTT	CASSLKSGIRSTDTQYF
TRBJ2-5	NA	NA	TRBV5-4	TGTGCCAGCAGCAGCCCCCTGGACAGCCAAGAGACCCAGTACTTC	CASSSPLDSQETQYF
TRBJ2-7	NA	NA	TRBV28	TGTGCCAGCAGGGGCAGGGGGGCCCTGTACGAGCAGTACTTC	CASRGRGALYEQYF
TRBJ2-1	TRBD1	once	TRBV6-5	TGTGCCAGCAGCGATCCGGGACAGGGGATGAATGAGCAGTTCTTC	CASSDPGQGMNEQFF
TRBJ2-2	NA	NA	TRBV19	TGTGCCAGTAGTATAAAATTGATCGGGGAGCTGTTTTTT	CASSIKLIGELFF
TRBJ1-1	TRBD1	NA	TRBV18	TGTGCCAGCTCACCACAGGGACAGCGGAACACTGAAGCTTTCTTT	CASSPQGQRNTEAFF
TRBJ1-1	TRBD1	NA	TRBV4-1	TGTGCCAGCAGCCAAGCCACAGGGGAGACTGAAGCTTTCTTT	CASSQATGETEAFF
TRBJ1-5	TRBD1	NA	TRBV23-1	TGCGCCAGCAGTCAGTCGGACAGGGGAGATCAGCCCCAGCATTTT	CASSQSDRGDQPQHF
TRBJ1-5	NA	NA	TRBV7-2	TGTGCCAGCAGCTTAGTAGGGGTGGGAGGCAATCAGCCCCAGCATTTT	CASSLVGVGGNQPQHF
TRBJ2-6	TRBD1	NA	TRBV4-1	TGCGCCAGCAGCGTCGGGACAGGATTAGTTGGGGCCAACGTCCTGACTTTC	CASSVGTGLVGANVLTF
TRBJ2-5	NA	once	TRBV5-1	TGCGCCAGCAGCTTGGACAATTCAAGGGAGACCCAGTACTTC	CASSLDNSRETQYF
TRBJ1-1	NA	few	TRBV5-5	TGTGCCAGCAGCTTGGTTTATATGAACACTGAAGCTTTCTTT	CASSLVYMNTEAFF
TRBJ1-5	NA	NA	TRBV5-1	TGCGCCAGCAGCTTATCGGGTTCCAATCAGCCCCAGCATTTT	CASSLSGSNQPQHF
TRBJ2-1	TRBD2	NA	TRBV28	TGTGCCAGCAGTTCGGCGGGGAGGGGCTACAATGAGCAGTTCTTC	CASSSAGRGYNEQFF
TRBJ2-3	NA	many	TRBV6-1	TGTGCCACAACGACGACCCAAGGCACAGATACGCAGTATTTT	CATTTTQGTDTQYF
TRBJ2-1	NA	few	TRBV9	TGTGCCAGCAGCGTAGGGGGAAGCGGTGGGTACAATGAGCAGTTCTTC	CASSVGGSGGYNEQFF
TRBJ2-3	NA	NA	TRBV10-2	TGCGCCAGCAGGGACGGCGGTCGAGGGGATACGCAGTATTTT	CASRDGGRGDTQYF
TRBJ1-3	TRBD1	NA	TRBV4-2	TGTGCCAGCAGCCAAGAAGGACAGGGGCTGACCATATATTTT	CASSQEGQGLTIYF
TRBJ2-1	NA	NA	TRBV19	TGTGCCAGTAATGGGGGTCTCCCCGACAATGAGCAGTTCTTC	CASNGGLPDNEQFF
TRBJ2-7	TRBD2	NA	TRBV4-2	TGTGCCAGCAGCCAAGACTTGGCAGCGGGAGTAAAAAGCTCCTACGAGCAGTACTTC	CASSQDLAAGVKSSYEQYF
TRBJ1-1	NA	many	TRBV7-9	TGTGCCAGCAGCTTAGGCGCACTGAACACTGAAGCTTTCTTT	CASSLGALNTEAFF
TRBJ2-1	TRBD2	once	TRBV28	TGTGCCAGCAGTGCCGGGACTAGCGGGAGACATGAGCAGTTCTTC	CASSAGTSGRHEQFF
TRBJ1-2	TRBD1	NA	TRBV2	TGTGCCAGCAATAGACAGGGGGGGTATGGCTACACCTTC	CASNRQGGYGYTF